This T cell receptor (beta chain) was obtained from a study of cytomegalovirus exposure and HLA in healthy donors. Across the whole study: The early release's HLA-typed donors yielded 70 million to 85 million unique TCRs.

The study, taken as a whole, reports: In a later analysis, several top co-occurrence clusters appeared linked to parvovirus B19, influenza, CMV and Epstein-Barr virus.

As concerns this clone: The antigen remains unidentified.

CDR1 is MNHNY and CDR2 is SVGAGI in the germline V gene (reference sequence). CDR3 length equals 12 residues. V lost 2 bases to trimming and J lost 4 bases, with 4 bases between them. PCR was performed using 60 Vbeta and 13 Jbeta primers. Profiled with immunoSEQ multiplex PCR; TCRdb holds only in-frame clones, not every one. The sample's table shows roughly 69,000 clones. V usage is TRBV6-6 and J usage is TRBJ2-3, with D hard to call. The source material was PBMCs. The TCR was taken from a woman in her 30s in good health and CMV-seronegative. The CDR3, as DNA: TGTGCCAGCAGTTACGCAGCAGATACGCAGTATTTT. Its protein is CASSYAADTQYF.